One sample yielded the 32 T cell receptor beta chains listed below, sequenced in a study of OX40 agonist ivuxolimab in advanced cancers. Assay used: immunoSEQ multiplex PCR; TCRdb lists only in-frame clones, some missing. The table lists 90,000 to 100,000 clones, 88% of them singletons. Sequencing used CD4+ or CD8+ T cells sorted from blood, obtained in a trial of the OX40 agonist ivuxolimab. Receptors were obtained from an adult with an advanced solid tumor such as melanoma, head and neck, liver or kidney cancer.

V gene TRBV10-3 combines with J gene TRBJ2-3; 9 bases are a match to TRBD2. CDR1 and CDR2 from the germline V gene are ENHRY and SYGVKD. With 8 bases clipped from V and 2 bases from J, the junction kept 8 bases outside the gene matches. CDR3 length: 15 residues. CDR3 nucleotides: TGTGCCATCGGATTAGCGGGAGAATCCACAGATACGCAGTATTTT. It specifies CAIGLAGESTDTQYF.

The chain joins TRBV27 to TRBJ2-2, with D uncertain. Trimming removed 8 bases from V and 0 bases from J, with 10 bases in between. Germline V gene sequence: CDR1 MNHEY, CDR2 SMNVEV (reference sequence). This CDR3 spans 14 amino acids. The CDR3 loop reads CASHAASNTGELFF. The CDR3, as DNA: TGTGCCAGCCACGCGGCGTCGAACACCGGGGAGCTGTTTTTT.

In DNA form, the CDR3 reads TGTGCCAGCAGCGTCCGGGACAGGGCCTCTGGAAACACCATATATTTT. This codes for CASSVRDRASGNTIYF. The rearrangement links TRBV9 to TRBJ1-3, with 9 bases that match TRBD1. Germline assignment: CDR1 SGDLS and CDR2 YYNGEE. This CDR3 contains 16 residues. Trimming took 2 bases from V and 0 from J; bases not matched to a gene: 3.

V and J are TRBV5-1 and TRBJ2-5; no firm D call. Germline V gene lookup returns CDR1 SGHRS and CDR2 YFSETQ. V lost 0 bases and J 3 bases, leaving 9 bases between the germline ends. This CDR3 has 14 residues. The CDR3: CASSLAASEETQYF. The DNA for the CDR3 is TGCGCCAGCAGCTTGGCTGCGTCCGAAGAGACCCAGTACTTC.

The chain links TRBV30 to TRBJ1-5; tentatively, D is TRBD1 (5 bases). CDR1 is GTSNPN, CDR2 SVGIG, per germline (reference sequence). The CDR3 totals 13 residues. Trimming left V 5 bases short and J 2 bases short, with 10 bases between. The CDR3 region is CAWETGGNQPQHF. In DNA, the CDR3 is TGTGCCTGGGAAACGGGGGGCAATCAGCCCCAGCATTTT. Drawing the rest from reference TRBV30 and TRBJ1-5, the complete variable domain is SQTIHQWPATLVQPVGSPLSLECTVEGTSNPNLYWYRQAAGRGLQLLFYSVGIGQISSEVPQNLSASRPQDRQFILSSKKLLLSDSGFYLCAWETGGNQPQHFGDGTRLSIL.

The chain carries TRBV7-2 and TRBJ2-2; D not certain. From germline, CDR1 is SGHTA and CDR2 FQGNSA. The length of the CDR3 is 16 residues. V lost 2 bases and J 4 bases, leaving 14 bases between the germline ends. The CDR3 region is CASSLFLRVGTGELFF. CDR3 DNA sequence: TGTGCCAGCAGCTTATTTCTAAGGGTTGGCACCGGGGAGCTGTTTTTT.

The rearrangement links TRBV6-1 to TRBJ1-4; D is perhaps TRBD1 (5 bases). Germline-derived CDR1 and CDR2 are MNHNS and SASEGT. V lost 6 bases and J 1 base, leaving 9 bases between the germline ends. The CDR3 is 14 amino acids. Here the CDR3 reads CASRRRGTNEKLFF. DNA of the CDR3: TGTGCCAGCAGAAGGAGGGGAACTAATGAAAAACTGTTTTTT.

The rearrangement uses TRBV19 and TRBJ1-1; TRBD1 aligns across 9 bases. With V trimmed by 4 bases and J by 5 bases, 5 bases remained unmatched. CDR1 LNHDA and CDR2 SQIVND come from the germline V gene (reference sequence). The CDR3 totals 14 residues. CDR3 DNA: TGTGCCAGTAGTAGGGGACAGGGATGGACTGAAGCTTTCTTT. The encoded protein is CASSRGQGWTEAFF.

The chain uses TRBV18 and TRBJ1-2; a weak D match, TRBD1 (5 bases). Trimming removed 1 base at V and 8 bases at J, with 8 bases between. This CDR3 is built from 12 residues. Germline values: CDR1 KGHSH, CDR2 LQKENI. CDR3 region: CASSPQGRGYTF. The CDR3, as DNA: TGTGCCAGCTCACCACAGGGGCGCGGCTACACCTTC.

The chain joins TRBV4-2 to TRBJ2-2, with 7 bases fitting TRBD2. The germline gives CDR1 LGHNA, CDR2 YNFKEQ. The CDR3 extends over 16 amino acids. J gave up 4 bases and V 1 base, and 6 bases lay outside the gene matches. The CDR3 protein is CASSQVTGGGTGELFF. The DNA for the CDR3 is TGTGCCAGCAGCCAAGTGACGGGAGGCGGCACCGGGGAGCTGTTTTTT.

This sequence joins TRBV7-9 and TRBJ1-2; D not resolved. The ends were cut back, 5 bases at V and 4 bases at J, with 14 bases in the middle. Per germline, CDR1 SEHNR and CDR2 FQNEAQ (reference sequence). The CDR3 sequence is 14 residues long. Written as DNA, the CDR3 is TGTGCCAGCAGCCACTCTCAGGAGACCTATGGCTACACCTTC. Protein product: CASSHSQETYGYTF.

The rearrangement links TRBV19 to TRBJ2-6; perhaps D is TRBD1 or TRBD2 (5 bases each). Trimming cost V 9 bases and J 0 bases, with 18 bases left between them. The CDR3 has 17 amino acids. Germline CDR1 LNHDA, CDR2 SQIVND (reference sequence). The DNA of the CDR3 is TGTGCCAGCAGGGCTACCGGGGTTGGCTCTGGGGCCAACGTCCTGACTTTC. Residues: CASRATGVGSGANVLTF.

This clone came up once. The chain recombines TRBV7-2 with TRBJ2-7; D may be TRBD2 (6 bases). The CDR3 contains 13 residues. Trimming cost V 1 base and J 9 bases, with 13 bases left between them. Germline loops: CDR1 SGHTA, CDR2 FQGNSA. The CDR3 protein is CASSLGGGGRQYV. Written as DNA, the CDR3 is TGTGCCAGCAGCTTAGGTGGTGGGGGGAGGCAGTACGTC.

The rearrangement uses TRBV5-1 and TRBJ2-3; D may match TRBD1 or TRBD2 (5 bases each). Germline V gives CDR1 SGHRS, CDR2 YFSETQ. Trimming left V 1 base short and J 2 bases short, with 11 bases between. The CDR3 spans 15 residues. The CDR3 region has the DNA TGCGCCAGCAGCTTGAGTGGGGGATACACAGATACGCAGTATTTT. This encodes CASSLSGGYTDTQYF. The entire variable domain, with the rest obtained from reference TRBV5-1 and TRBJ2-3, is as follows: KAGVTQTPRYLIKTRGQQVTLSCSPISGHRSVSWYQQTPGQGLQFLFEYFSETQRNKGNFPGRFSGRQFSNSRSEMNVSTLELGDSALYLCASSLSGGYTDTQYFGPGTRLTVL.

V usage is TRBV21-1 and J usage is TRBJ1-5. TRBV21-1 is an annotated pseudogene. The CDR3 extends over 11 amino acids. The CDR3 DNA reads as TGTGCCAGCACCGAGAGACAGCCCCAGCATTTT. It specifies CASTERQPQHF.

The chain joins TRBV21-1 to TRBJ2-7. TRBV21-1 represents a pseudogene. The CDR3 spans 14 residues. The CDR3 protein is CASSKAQGPYEQYF. The CDR3 DNA follows: TGTGCCAGCAGCAAAGCGCAGGGACCCTACGAGCAGTACTTC.

This chain connects TRBV27 to TRBJ1-1; D gene unclear. This CDR3 is 13 amino acids long. Germline CDR1 MNHEY, CDR2 SMNVEV (reference sequence). Trimming removed 5 bases at V and 0 bases at J, with 7 bases between. The CDR3 DNA reads TGTGCCAGCAGTACAACAGTGAACACTGAAGCTTTCTTT. Residues: CASSTTVNTEAFF.

The count of this clone is one. This rearrangement joins TRBV5-1 to TRBJ1-2; D remains unclear. CDR1 and CDR2 from the germline V gene are SGHRS and YFSETQ. V was shortened by 0 bases and J by 0 bases, with 6 bases between the two germline ends. This CDR3 is 14 amino acids long. In nucleotides, the CDR3 is TGCGCCAGCAGCTTGGACCCGTCTAACTATGGCTACACCTTC. It is translated as CASSLDPSNYGYTF. The entire variable domain, with the rest obtained from reference TRBV5-1 and TRBJ1-2, is as follows: KAGVTQTPRYLIKTRGQQVTLSCSPISGHRSVSWYQQTPGQGLQFLFEYFSETQRNKGNFPGRFSGRQFSNSRSEMNVSTLELGDSALYLCASSLDPSNYGYTFGSGTRLTVV.

The gene calls are TRBV19 and TRBJ1-5; D remains unclear. Per germline, CDR1 LNHDA and CDR2 SQIVND (reference sequence). CDR3 length: 13 residues. Trimming cost V 7 bases and J 4 bases, with 11 bases left between them. The CDR3 region has the DNA TGTGCCAGTACGGGTTGGGCTAATCAGCCCCAGCATTTT. As protein: CASTGWANQPQHF.

This chain uses TRBV28 with TRBJ1-2; TRBD1 might be the D (5 bases). From germline, CDR1 is MDHEN and CDR2 SYDVKM. V was shortened by 10 bases and J by 0 bases, with 18 bases between the two germline ends. The CDR3 contains 15 residues. For the CDR3, the DNA is TGTGCCAACCCCCGGGATCTCAGGGCTAACTATGGCTACACCTTC. Encoded protein: CANPRDLRANYGYTF.

The chain is built from TRBV4-2 and TRBJ2-4, with 7 bases identical to TRBD2. This CDR3 comprises 18 residues. Germline V lookup: CDR1 LGHNA, CDR2 YNFKEQ. Germline trimming cut 0 bases from V and 6 bases from J; bases unmatched to any gene: 14. In nucleotides, the CDR3 is TGTGCCAGCAGCCAAGATGGCTGGAGAGCGGGAAATTTAAACATTCAGTACTTC. It codes for CASSQDGWRAGNLNIQYF.

The rearrangement uses TRBV2 and TRBJ2-1; D unclear. In germline, CDR1 is SNHLY, CDR2 FYNNEI. V lost 7 bases, J lost 7 bases, and 14 bases lay in between. This CDR3 has 13 residues. Here the CDR3 DNA reads TGTGCCAGCACTCTGGAAACGTGGAATGAGCAGTTCTTC. Protein: CASTLETWNEQFF. Looking up the rest from reference TRBV2 and TRBJ2-1 gives the full variable domain: EPEVTQTPSHQVTQMGQEVILRCVPISNHLYFYWYRQILGQKVEFLVSFYNNEISEKSEIFDDQFSVERPDGSNFTLKIRSTKLEDSAMYFCASTLETWNEQFFGPGTRLTVL.

This chain links TRBV13 with TRBJ2-1, with D unclear. The germline V gene encodes CDR1 PRHDT and CDR2 FYEKMQ (reference sequence). This CDR3 spans 10 amino acids. Trimming removed 8 bases from V and 7 bases from J, with 6 bases in between. CDR3 in amino acids: CASALNEQFF. The DNA of the CDR3 is TGTGCCAGCGCTCTGAATGAGCAGTTCTTC.

The CDR3 DNA reads TGTGCCAGCAGCGTCAGCTCTACGGGAAGGAATGAGCAGTTCTTC. Its protein is CASSVSSTGRNEQFF. This sequence joins TRBV9 and TRBJ2-1; tentative D call: TRBD2 (5 bases). The CDR3 sequence is 15 residues long. V lost 2 bases, J lost 7 bases, and 16 bases lay in between. The germline gives CDR1 SGDLS, CDR2 YYNGEE.

The chain recombines TRBV14 with TRBJ1-3; TRBD1 agrees at 8 bases. Germline assignment: CDR1 SGHDN and CDR2 FVKESK. The V and J ends lost 4 bases and 3 bases, in that order; junction bases with no gene match: 2. This CDR3 comprises 14 residues. The CDR3 loop is CASSPRGLGNTIYF. CDR3 bases: TGTGCCAGCAGCCCCAGGGGGCTTGGAAACACCATATATTTT. Combining the CDR3 with reference TRBV14 and TRBJ1-3 gives the whole variable domain EAGVTQFPSHSVIEKGQTVTLRCDPISGHDNLYWYRRVMGKEIKFLLHFVKESKQDESGMPNNRFLAERTGGTYSTLKVQPAELEDSGVYFCASSPRGLGNTIYFGEGSWLTVV.

The chain recombines TRBV7-9 with TRBJ2-2; the match to TRBD2 covers 10 bases. Germline lookup yields CDR1 SEHNR and CDR2 FQNEAQ (reference sequence). Trimming took 5 bases from V and 6 from J; bases not matched to a gene: 3. There are 14 residues in the CDR3. CDR3 in DNA: TGTGCCAGCAGCCCTAGCGGGAGCGCCGGGGAGCTGTTTTTT. Its translation is CASSPSGSAGELFF.

The V call is TRBV10-3, the J call TRBJ1-6; maybe TRBD1 (5 bases). This CDR3 contains 15 residues. Germline V gene data show CDR1 as ENHRY and CDR2 as SYGVKD. V was cut by 5 bases and J by 5 bases, with 13 bases left in between. The CDR3 loop is CAISRQRVDNSPLHF. In nucleotides, the CDR3 is TGTGCCATCAGTCGACAGCGGGTAGATAATTCACCCCTCCACTTT.

V is TRBV6-1 and J is TRBJ2-1; 9 bases align to TRBD1. Germline V CDR1 and CDR2: MNHNS, SASEGT. With 6 bases clipped from V and 8 bases from J, the junction kept 11 bases outside the gene matches. The CDR3 is 15 amino acids. The CDR3 protein is CASRITGGSSYEQFF. In nucleotides, the CDR3 is TGTGCCAGCAGAATCACAGGGGGCAGTAGTTATGAGCAGTTCTTC.

The genes are TRBV10-3 and TRBJ2-5; 10 bases line up with TRBD2. CDR1 and CDR2 (germline): ENHRY, SYGVKD. The length of the CDR3 is 14 residues. V was pared by 6 bases and J by 4 bases, with 5 bases of the junction left unmatched. The chain's CDR3 is CAIRSGRDGETQYF. Written as DNA, the CDR3 is TGTGCCATCAGAAGCGGGAGGGACGGAGAGACCCAGTACTTC.

This chain uses TRBV19 with TRBJ2-3; perhaps TRBD2 as D (6 bases). CDR3 length: 17 amino acids. Germline CDR1 and CDR2: LNHDA and SQIVND (reference sequence). V was clipped by 3 bases and J by 2 bases, with 18 bases between them. CDR3 DNA: TGTGCCAGTAGTATCCAACCTAGCGCGGGATCCACAGATACGCAGTATTTT. It specifies CASSIQPSAGSTDTQYF.

The chain carries TRBV7-8 and TRBJ2-7; 7 nucleotides line up with TRBD1. Germline V gives CDR1 SGHVS, CDR2 FQNEAQ. Germline trimming cut 1 base from V and 5 bases from J; bases unmatched to any gene: 5. This CDR3 contains 14 residues. DNA of the CDR3: TGTGCCAGCAGCTTAGTGACAGGGCGGAACGAGCAGTACGTC. It is translated as CASSLVTGRNEQYV.

The V gene is TRBV7-2, the J gene TRBJ2-3; the D is unclear. V lost 5 bases and J lost 2, with 5 bases in between. This CDR3 comprises 12 residues. Germline assignment: CDR1 SGHTA and CDR2 FQGNSA. The CDR3: CASSRFTDTQYF. Written as DNA, the CDR3 is TGTGCCAGCAGCCGTTTCACAGATACGCAGTATTTT.